This entry is about one T cell receptor beta chain. Antigen: not known. Germline loops: CDR1 LGHNA, CDR2 YNFKEQ. The CDR3 runs to 16 residues. The J segment lost 4 bases and the V segment lost 1 base, leaving 6 bases of the junction unmatched. cDNA libraries for TCR beta contained unique molecular identifiers. There were about 1 to 10 million T cells, and 510,000 or so cDNA molecules came from them. TCRdb ran MiXCR on the PCR reads and lists one entry per CDR3 protein. The sample holds around 260,000 distinct CDR3 sequences, 36% seen once. The entry originates in a study of post-analysis software for immune sequencing data. Study-level background: Several disease courses (relapsing-remitting, secondary progressive and progressive-relapsing) of multiple sclerosis were included. Regarding the study as a whole: When patients were compared with controls, about 5 TRBV segments were more frequent, TRBV5-6, TRBV5-1 and TRBV20-1 among them. Patients with multiple sclerosis recorded significantly lower normalized Chao1 diversity than controls, the study found.

Sequencing input: blood. This chain connects TRBV4-2 to TRBJ2-3, with 9 bases fitting TRBD2. The sequence came from a girl aged 10 to 17 with multiple sclerosis. CDR3: CASSQGKLAGPDTQYF. For the CDR3, the DNA is TGTGCCAGCAGCCAAGGGAAACTAGCGGGCCCAGATACGCAGTATTTT.